This TCR beta chain was recorded in a study of T cells in Graves' hyperthyroidism and ophthalmopathy (dated by TCRdb to about 2019). About the full investigation: Peripheral blood was sampled at the time of initial diagnosis, prior to any treatment. Whether ophthalmopathy could be predicted prospectively was tested in an independent validation cohort made up of approximately 19 hyperthyroidism patients plus 17 patients who later progressed to ophthalmopathy. The study also compared thyroid tissue and blood T-cell repertoires from about six Graves' hyperthyroidism patients. Following sampling, methimazole starting at 30 mg daily was given to hyperthyroidism patients, and high-dose intravenous methylprednisolone was given to ophthalmopathy patients. The roughly 91 discovery patients were randomly divided into training and test sets at a 7:3 ratio. The paper reports TCR Vbeta CDR3 sequencing of over 130 peripheral blood samples: over 40 ophthalmopathy, around 80 hyperthyroidism and around 17 progressor patients. To identify TCR V-J signatures that set the groups apart, the researchers used a discovery cohort of 100 patients, made up of roughly 45 with Graves' ophthalmopathy and 57 with stable Graves' hyperthyroidism. The research as a whole found: A model built on a 13 V-J signature distinguished ophthalmopathy from stable hyperthyroidism, reaching about 89% sensitivity and about 81% specificity in cross-validation and 80%/75% in testing. In validation, progression to ophthalmopathy was predicted by the model with 55% to 71% sensitivity and under 85% specificity, a median of around 5.9 months before onset. Blood samples also contained most of the expanded thyroid clonotypes (frequency above 0.001), which suggests that blood repertoires may reflect thyroid immune responses. Sample size was not statistically predetermined, and investigators were not blinded to group allocation.

TCR beta CDR3 regions were amplified from RNA transcripts. The TCR CDR3 was subjected to a first round of RT-PCR using the HTBI primer set and the Qiagen OneStep RT-PCR kit. The libraries were constructed in a second round of multiplex PCR and then size-selected and purified. Paired-end sequencing of the libraries was performed with 100 bp reads on an Illumina HiSeq2000. Per the authors' processing: SOAPnuke was used to process the raw data, with reads discarded if the reads contained adapters or uncalled bases, had a mean Phred below 15, or lacked an exact constant-primer or identifier match. High-quality paired reads were merged with COPE v1.2.5, and unique nucleotide sequences were defined as clonotypes. MiTCR v1.1 was used to align the clonotypes against IMGT TRBV, TRBD and TRBJ reference segments. The analysis included only V-J combinations with a frequency above 0.0001, which together covered 99% to 99.2% of the repertoires. A TCS score was defined as the ratio between F50 (clonal expansion) and ExV (chaos), using BLOSUM62-based TCRdist between CDR3 peptides within each V-J. Welch's t-statistics and random forest reduced 450 to 600 V-J features to under 15, which were used in a naive Bayes classifier (R e1071). Using fastp at Q25 and MiXCR, TCRdb reprocessed the public reads and kept productive beta chains. Each record represents a unique CDR3 protein, reported with the most common genes and DNA among its rows. These V and J calls are TCRdb output, not the study's own analysis. The sample records 300,000 to 400,000 distinct CDR3 sequences, roughly 23% of which are singletons. The top ten clonotypes cover 50% of the sample.

Regarding this clonotype: No antigen is known for it. One base away there is no much larger clone; base qualities are not given.

Graves' hyperthyroidism was defined as stable when no progression to ophthalmopathy occurred over 18 months of follow-up. Hyperthyroidism patients were aged 18 to 65 years and newly diagnosed, with disease duration of less than 2 months. The study excluded patients with uncontrolled infections, other autoimmune diseases, pregnancy or lactation. Diagnoses were based on clinical symptoms, serum thyroxine and TRAb, thyroid ultrasound and orbital computed tomography. PBMCs were separated from roughly 9.3 ml of fresh peripheral blood using Ficoll-Paque density gradient centrifugation. Total RNA was extracted with Trizol reagent, and quality was checked on an Agilent 2100 Bioanalyzer. The germline V gene encodes CDR1 LNHNV and CDR2 YYDKDF (reference sequence). At the junction V is shortened by 9 bases and J by 3 bases; bases outside the gene matches: 8. The CDR3, from cysteine to phenylalanine, totals 14 residues. The only DNA kept is the CDR3, 42 bases in frame from the first base.

The chain uses TRBV15 and TRBJ2-1; 7 junctional bases match TRBD2. This TCR derives from a woman in her fifties or sixties with Graves' hyperthyroidism. What was sequenced was blood. The CDR3 has the sequence CATTGTGGYNEQFF. The DNA reads as follows: TGTGCCACTACCGGGACGGGGGGCTACAATGAGCAGTTCTTC.